This T cell receptor beta chain came from a study of OX40 agonist ivuxolimab in advanced cancers. General observations from the study: Blood T cells, both CD4+ and CD8+, expanded clonally by week 6 at 0.1 to 3.0 mg/kg.

Concerning this clone itself: Its antigen is unidentified.

V trimming: 0 bases; J trimming: 6 bases; junction bases outside the gene matches: 10. This CDR3 is 17 amino acids long. Per the germline V gene, CDR1 is LGHNA and CDR2 is YNFKEQ. TCRdb's table, derived via immunoSEQ multiplex PCR, lists solely in-frame clones and lacks some. The sample yields about 22,000 clones, almost 80% seen once. The sequencing used CD4+ or CD8+ T cells sorted from blood, collected in a trial of the OX40 agonist ivuxolimab. The receptor comes from an adult with an advanced solid tumor such as melanoma, head and neck, liver or kidney cancer. The chain recombines TRBV4-2 with TRBJ2-1; TRBD2 agrees at 8 bases. This chain's CDR3 is CASSQESSGGLFNEQFF. In nucleotides, the CDR3 is TGTGCCAGCAGCCAAGAATCGTCGGGGGGGTTGTTCAATGAGCAGTTCTTC.